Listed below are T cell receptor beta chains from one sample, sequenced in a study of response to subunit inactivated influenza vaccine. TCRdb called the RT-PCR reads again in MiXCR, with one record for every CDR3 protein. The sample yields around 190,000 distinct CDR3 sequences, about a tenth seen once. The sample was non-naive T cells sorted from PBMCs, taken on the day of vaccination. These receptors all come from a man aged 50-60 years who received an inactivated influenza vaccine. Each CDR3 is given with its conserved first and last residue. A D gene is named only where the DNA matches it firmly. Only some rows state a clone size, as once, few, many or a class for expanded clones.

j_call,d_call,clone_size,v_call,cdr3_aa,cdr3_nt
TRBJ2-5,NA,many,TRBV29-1,CSATPEGSQETQYF,TGCAGCGCCACTCCCGAAGGTAGCCAAGAGACCCAGTACTTC
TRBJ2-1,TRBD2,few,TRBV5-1,CASSPSGSGEQFF,TGCGCCAGCAGTCCGAGCGGGAGTGGTGAGCAGTTCTTC
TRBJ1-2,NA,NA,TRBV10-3,CAITEEPQDGYTF,TGTGCCATCACCGAGGAGCCTCAAGATGGCTACACCTTC
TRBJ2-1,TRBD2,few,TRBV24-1,CATSDPILAGIGNEQFF,TGTGCCACCAGTGATCCTATACTAGCGGGAATTGGTAATGAGCAGTTCTTC
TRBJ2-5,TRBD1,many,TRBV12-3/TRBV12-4,CASSARQGDQETQYF,TGTGCCAGCAGTGCAAGACAGGGGGACCAAGAGACCCAGTACTTC
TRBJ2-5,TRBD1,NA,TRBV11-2,CASSSDRGWGETQYF,TGTGCCAGCAGCTCGGACAGGGGTTGGGGAGAGACCCAGTACTTC
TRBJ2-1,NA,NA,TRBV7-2,CASSPLGGTGMNEQFF,TGTGCCAGCAGCCCCCTCGGGGGAACCGGGATGAATGAGCAGTTCTTC
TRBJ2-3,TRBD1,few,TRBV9,CASKPGQGADTQYF,TGTGCCAGCAAACCGGGACAGGGGGCAGATACGCAGTATTTT
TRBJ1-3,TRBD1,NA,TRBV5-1,CASSLGQGNGNTIYF,TGCGCCAGCAGCTTGGGACAGGGGAACGGAAACACCATATATTTT
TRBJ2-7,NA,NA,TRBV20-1,CSATTTGKVPYEQYF,TGCAGTGCTACCACCACAGGGAAAGTCCCCTACGAGCAGTACTTC
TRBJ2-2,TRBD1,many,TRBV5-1,CASSLQGADTGELFF,TGCGCCAGCAGCCTGCAGGGGGCGGACACCGGGGAGCTGTTTTTT
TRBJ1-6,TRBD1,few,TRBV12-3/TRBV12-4,CASSPGQGMDSPLHF,TGTGCCAGCAGTCCGGGACAGGGGATGGATTCACCCCTCCACTTT
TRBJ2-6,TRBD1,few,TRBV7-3,CASSLSPGTGTGANVLTF,TGTGCCAGCAGCTTATCCCCCGGGACAGGGACCGGGGCCAACGTCCTGACTTTC
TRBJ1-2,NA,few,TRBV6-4,CASSAGGGLNYGYTF,TGTGCCAGCAGTGCCGGAGGGGGACTTAACTATGGCTACACCTTC
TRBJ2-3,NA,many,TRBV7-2,CATRPARGASDTQYF,TGTGCCACCCGGCCCGCGCGGGGTGCATCAGATACGCAGTATTTT
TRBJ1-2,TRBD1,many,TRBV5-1,CASSPGQTNYGYTF,TGCGCCAGCAGCCCGGGACAGACTAACTATGGCTACACCTTC
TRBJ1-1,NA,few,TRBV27,CASSARARTEAFF,TGTGCCAGCAGTGCTAGGGCGAGGACTGAAGCTTTCTTT
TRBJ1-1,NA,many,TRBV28,CASTPDWDTEAFF,TGTGCCAGCACCCCCGACTGGGACACTGAAGCTTTCTTT
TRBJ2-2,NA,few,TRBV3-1,CASSQAPRLITGELFF,TGTGCCAGCAGCCAAGCCCCGAGACTCATCACCGGGGAGCTGTTTTTT
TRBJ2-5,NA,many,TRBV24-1,CATSDTDFQETQYF,TGTGCCACCAGTGATACTGACTTCCAAGAGACCCAGTACTTC
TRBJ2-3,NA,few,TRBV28,CASFLRGSPDTQYF,TGTGCCAGCTTTCTTCGGGGTAGCCCAGATACGCAGTATTTT
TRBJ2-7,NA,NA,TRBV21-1,CASKRKTSGRYGYEQYF,TGTGCCAGCAAACGGAAGACTAGCGGGAGATACGGCTACGAGCAGTACTTC
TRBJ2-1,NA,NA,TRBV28,CASSPGTRRFSEQFF,TGTGCCAGCAGTCCCGGAACTAGGAGGTTTTCTGAGCAGTTCTTC
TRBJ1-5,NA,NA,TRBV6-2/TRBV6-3,CASIDPSGGNQPQHF,TGTGCCAGCATCGACCCGTCAGGGGGCAATCAGCCCCAGCATTTT
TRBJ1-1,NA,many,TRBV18,CASSPGQNTEAFF,TGTGCCAGCAGCCCGGGACAGAACACTGAAGCTTTCTTT
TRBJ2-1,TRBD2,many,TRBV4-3,CASSQDLASGAYNEQFF,TGCGCCAGCAGCCAAGATTTGGCCAGCGGGGCCTACAATGAGCAGTTCTTC
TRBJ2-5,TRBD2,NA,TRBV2,CASSDGTSGQETQYF,TGTGCCAGCAGTGACGGGACTAGCGGCCAAGAGACCCAGTACTTC
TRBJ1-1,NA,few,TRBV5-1,CASSLLSGAEAFF,TGCGCCAGCAGCTTGCTTTCGGGAGCTGAAGCTTTCTTT
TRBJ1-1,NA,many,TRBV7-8,CASSPQGRGPSGTEAFF,TGTGCCAGCAGCCCCCAGGGGCGGGGTCCTTCGGGAACTGAAGCTTTCTTT
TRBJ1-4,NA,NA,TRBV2,CANGQAREKLFF,TGTGCCAATGGGCAGGCCCGCGAAAAACTGTTTTTT
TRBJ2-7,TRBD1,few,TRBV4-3,CASSRGQGYGEQYF,TGCGCCAGCAGCCGAGGACAGGGGTATGGGGAGCAGTACTTC
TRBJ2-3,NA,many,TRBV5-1,CASSLAGPGLSDTQYF,TGCGCCAGCAGCTTGGCAGGGCCTGGTTTGTCGGATACGCAGTATTTT
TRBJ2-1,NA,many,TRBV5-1,CASSLGGPYNEQFF,TGCGCCAGCAGCTTAGGGGGGCCCTACAATGAGCAGTTCTTC
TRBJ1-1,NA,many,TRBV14,CASSRYVGSAAEAFF,TGTGCCAGCAGCCGCTACGTGGGGTCGGCGGCTGAAGCTTTCTTT
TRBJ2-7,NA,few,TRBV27,CARDVEVPF,TGTGCCAGGGACGTAGAGGTCCCCTTC
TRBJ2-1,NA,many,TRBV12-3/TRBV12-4,CASSPPIGNEQFF,TGTGCCAGCAGTCCGCCGATTGGTAATGAGCAGTTCTTC
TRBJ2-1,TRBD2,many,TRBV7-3,CASSSDGLAGALNEQFF,TGTGCCAGCAGCTCTGATGGGCTAGCGGGAGCCCTCAATGAGCAGTTCTTC
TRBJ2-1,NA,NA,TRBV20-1,CSARGLARTISNEQFF,TGCAGTGCTAGGGGGTTAGCTAGGACAATCTCCAATGAGCAGTTCTTC
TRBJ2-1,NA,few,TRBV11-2,CASSRGPAAHEQFF,TGTGCCAGCAGCCGGGGTCCGGCTGCGCATGAGCAGTTCTTC
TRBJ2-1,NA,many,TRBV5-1,CASSLPGVTYNEQFF,TGCGCCAGCAGCTTGCCCGGGGTCACCTACAATGAGCAGTTCTTC
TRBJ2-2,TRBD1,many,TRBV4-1,CASSQADRSPPGELFF,TGCGCCAGCAGCCAAGCGGACAGGAGCCCCCCCGGGGAGCTGTTTTTT
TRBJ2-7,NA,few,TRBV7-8,CASSKNRVWDSYEQYF,TGTGCCAGCAGCAAAAACAGGGTTTGGGACTCCTACGAGCAGTACTTC
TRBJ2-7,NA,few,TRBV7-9,CASSPGARTYEQYF,TGTGCCAGCAGCCCGGGGGCTAGGACCTACGAGCAGTACTTC
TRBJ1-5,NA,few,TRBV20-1,CSARDPGGHQPQHF,TGCAGTGCTAGAGATCCCGGGGGCCATCAGCCCCAGCATTTT
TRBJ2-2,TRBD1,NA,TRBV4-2,CASSRSQDRGRNRPGELFF,TGTGCCAGCAGCCGCTCGCAGGACAGGGGGCGAAACAGGCCCGGGGAGCTGTTTTTT
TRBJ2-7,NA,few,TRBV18,CASSQALGEYEQYF,TGTGCCAGCTCACAAGCCTTGGGTGAATACGAGCAGTACTTC
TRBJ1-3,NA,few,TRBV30,CAWSVGDPSTYTIYF,TGTGCCTGGAGTGTAGGTGACCCTTCCACCTACACCATATATTTT
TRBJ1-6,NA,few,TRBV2,CASSVLGENSPLHF,TGTGCCAGCAGTGTTTTAGGCGAAAATTCACCCCTCCACTTT
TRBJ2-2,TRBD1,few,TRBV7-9,CASSRGQGEWTGELFF,TGTGCCAGCAGTCGAGGACAGGGGGAGTGGACCGGGGAGCTGTTTTTT
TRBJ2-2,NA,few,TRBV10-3,CAISETQGRSGELFF,TGTGCCATCAGTGAGACACAGGGACGTTCGGGGGAGCTGTTTTTT
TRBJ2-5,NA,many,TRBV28,CASSPKQAPETQYF,TGTGCCAGCAGTCCTAAACAGGCTCCGGAGACCCAGTACTTC
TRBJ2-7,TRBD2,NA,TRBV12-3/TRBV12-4,CASGTSGPYEQYF,TGTGCCAGCGGGACTAGCGGCCCCTACGAGCAGTACTTC
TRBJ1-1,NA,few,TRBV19,CASSIHREATEAFF,TGTGCCAGTAGTATACACAGGGAGGCCACTGAAGCTTTCTTT